One sample yielded the 6 T cell receptor beta chains listed below, sequenced in a study of blood T cell repertoires in COVID-19. Clones were read by immunoSEQ multiplex PCR, and TCRdb kept only the in-frame ones, dropping some. Here the sample spans 250,000 or so clones, nearly 90% being singletons. The sequencing sample was made of peripheral blood. These receptors came from a woman aged 55-70 years with COVID-19, enrolled during active disease.

V and J are TRBV5-4 and TRBJ2-7; D remains ambiguous. This CDR3 contains 15 residues. Germline loops: CDR1 SGHNT, CDR2 YYREEE (reference sequence). V was clipped by 0 bases and J by 4 bases, with 14 bases between them. The CDR3: CASSLGPTTEYEQYF. The CDR3 bases are TGTGCCAGCAGCTTGGGACCTACAACAGAATACGAGCAGTACTTC.

This chain joins TRBV19 and TRBJ1-5, with 9 bases that match TRBD1. Per the germline V gene, CDR1 is LNHDA and CDR2 is SQIVND (reference sequence). The CDR3 contains 16 residues. Trimming at V came to 9 bases and at J to 3 bases, leaving 12 bases not matched to a gene. This CDR3 is CASTKSGQGNNQPQHF. CDR3 sequence (DNA): TGTGCCAGCACTAAGTCGGGACAGGGAAACAATCAGCCCCAGCATTTT.

This rearrangement joins TRBV5-1 to TRBJ2-2; 11 bases are shared with TRBD1. Germline V gene lookup returns CDR1 SGHRS and CDR2 YFSETQ. V dropped 7 bases and J dropped 3; count of bases not matched to a gene: 5. The CDR3 runs to 15 residues. This chain's CDR3 is CASAWTGGDTGELFF. Written as DNA, the CDR3 is TGCGCCAGCGCCTGGACAGGGGGCGACACCGGGGAGCTGTTTTTT.

The chain couples TRBV10-1 to TRBJ1-4, with 9 bases identical to TRBD1. Unmatched junction bases numbered 15, after V lost 5 bases and J lost 5 bases. The CDR3 is 18 amino acids. Germline CDR1 WNHNN, CDR2 SYGVQD (reference sequence). In DNA, the CDR3 is TGCGCCAGCAGTTGGACTTGGACCGGACAGGGGTGGAATGAAAAACTGTTTTTT. It translates to CASSWTWTGQGWNEKLFF.

The CDR3 loop reads CASSLPLGSNQPQHF. In DNA form, the CDR3 reads TGTGCCAGCAGCTTGCCTCTCGGGAGCAATCAGCCCCAGCATTTT. The chain combines TRBV5-8 with TRBJ1-5, with D hard to call. The V gene lost 1 base and the J gene lost 1 base, with 9 bases spanning the gap. The CDR3 has 15 residues. The germline gives CDR1 SGHTS, CDR2 YDEGEE.

The gene calls are TRBV2 and TRBJ2-2; TRBD2 agrees at 11 bases. This CDR3 spans 15 amino acids. Germline CDR1 is SNHLY and CDR2 is FYNNEI. V trimming: 3 bases; J trimming: 7 bases; junction bases outside the gene matches: 4. This chain's CDR3 is CASSETSGVGGELFF. The CDR3 region has the DNA TGTGCCAGCAGTGAGACTAGCGGGGTCGGCGGGGAGCTGTTTTTT.